These 26 T cell receptor beta chains came from one sample sequenced in a study of Ad26.COV2.S vaccination and SARS-CoV-2 variants. Treatment noted: 15 to 20 received Ad26.COV2.S at low or high dose, single or two shots; about 5 received placebo; per-sample allocation not given. Sampling was done on day 63 after the first vaccine or placebo injection. The repertoire was sequenced with immunoSEQ multiplex PCR; TCRdb's copy has only in-frame clones and lacks some. The sample yields 400,000 to 450,000 clones, around 91% seen once. The sequencing used peripheral blood, collected in a trial of Ad26.COV2.S vaccine versus placebo. The origin of the receptors is a person aged 18-65 years who received the Ad26.COV2.S COVID-19 vaccine or a placebo.

J is TRBJ2-7 and V is TRBV28; 16 bases align to TRBD2. The J segment lost 2 bases and the V segment lost 6 bases, leaving 4 bases of the junction unmatched. This CDR3 comprises 16 residues. Germline loops: CDR1 MDHEN, CDR2 SYDVKM. The DNA of the CDR3 is TGTGCCAGCAGCCTAGGGACTAGCGGGAGGGCCTACGAGCAGTACTTC. It specifies CASSLGTSGRAYEQYF.

Here the CDR3 reads CASSLVASNEQFF. CDR3 DNA sequence: TGTGCCAGCAGCTTAGTAGCTTCCAATGAGCAGTTCTTC. The V and J genes are TRBV7-3 and TRBJ2-1; D not resolved. The CDR3 sequence is 13 residues long. V was clipped by 2 bases and J by 6 bases, with 8 bases between them. Germline CDR1 reads SGHTA; CDR2 reads FQGTGA.

This clone was seen a handful of times. The same CDR3 also results from other DNA sequences found in this sample. The rearrangement uses TRBV28 and TRBJ2-7, with D uncertain. Germline CDR1 and CDR2: MDHEN and SYDVKM. With 2 bases removed from V and 2 bases from J, the gap between germline ends came to 4 bases. This CDR3 region has 12 residues. This CDR3 reads CASSLGTYEQYF. In DNA form, the CDR3 reads TGTGCCAGCAGTTTAGGGACCTACGAGCAGTACTTC.

The V gene is TRBV7-9, the J gene TRBJ2-2; D remains unclear. CDR1 is SEHNR, CDR2 FQNEAQ, per germline (reference sequence). The V end lost 4 bases, the J end lost 5 bases, and 11 bases lay between the germline ends. This CDR3 region has 14 residues. Here the CDR3 reads CASSSTSGTGELFF. Written as DNA, the CDR3 is TGTGCCAGCAGCTCTACATCCGGGACCGGGGAGCTGTTTTTT.

This rearrangement joins TRBV10-3 to TRBJ2-2, with D possibly being TRBD1 (6 bases). The CDR3 runs 14 residues. Germline loops: CDR1 ENHRY, CDR2 SYGVKD. Trimming left V 6 bases short and J 4 bases short, with 12 bases between. DNA of the CDR3: TGTGCCATCAGCCCAGGGGCGGGCACCGGGGAGCTGTTTTTT. Translating it yields CAISPGAGTGELFF.

This clone was observed a single time. The genes are TRBV24-1 and TRBJ2-7; 7 positions agree with TRBD1. V was pared by 6 bases and J by 4 bases, with 8 bases of the junction left unmatched. Germline V gene data show CDR1 as KGHDR and CDR2 as SFDVKD. This CDR3 has 14 residues. The CDR3 reads CATSQRGTAYEQYF. CDR3 sequence (DNA): TGTGCCACCAGTCAGCGTGGGACAGCTTACGAGCAGTACTTC.

The rearrangement joins TRBV5-1 to TRBJ1-2; the match to TRBD1 covers 7 bases. V was clipped by 3 bases and J by 3 bases; unmatched bases: 8. Germline V gives CDR1 SGHRS, CDR2 YFSETQ. The CDR3 runs to 15 residues. The CDR3 loop is CASSSGTAKDYGYTF. The CDR3 bases are TGCGCCAGCAGCTCCGGGACAGCCAAAGACTATGGCTACACCTTC. Using reference TRBV5-1 and TRBJ1-2 for the parts outside the CDR3, the full variable domain is KAGVTQTPRYLIKTRGQQVTLSCSPISGHRSVSWYQQTPGQGLQFLFEYFSETQRNKGNFPGRFSGRQFSNSRSEMNVSTLELGDSALYLCASSSGTAKDYGYTFGSGTRLTVV.

The table lists this clone with a few counts. The rearrangement uses TRBV7-8 and TRBJ2-1; D is perhaps TRBD2 (6 bases). Germline V gene sequence: CDR1 SGHVS, CDR2 FQNEAQ. The ends were cut back, 1 base at V and 6 bases at J, with 13 bases in the middle. The CDR3 is 15 residues long. The CDR3 loop is CASSLVGGAVNEQFF. The CDR3, as DNA: TGTGCCAGCAGCTTAGTAGGAGGGGCCGTCAATGAGCAGTTCTTC.

The gene calls are TRBV5-1 and TRBJ1-2, with TRBD1 matching over 9 bases. Germline CDR1 is SGHRS and CDR2 is YFSETQ. Trimming removed 4 bases from V and 7 bases from J; junction bases left unmatched: 5. The CDR3 sequence is 13 residues long. The CDR3 DNA sequence: TGCGCCAGCAGCCGAACAGGGGGCGGTGGCTACACCTTC. Translating gives CASSRTGGGGYTF.

This rearrangement joins TRBV7-2 to TRBJ2-2; D gene ambiguous. Per the germline V gene, CDR1 is SGHTA and CDR2 is FQGNSA. The CDR3 sequence is 13 residues long. The ends were cut back, 5 bases at V and 6 bases at J, with 10 bases in the middle. The CDR3 DNA reads as TGTGCCAGCAGCAAACCTGGTTCCGGGGAGCTGTTTTTT. This codes for CASSKPGSGELFF. The whole variable domain, remainder taken from reference TRBV7-2 and TRBJ2-2, is GAGVSQSPSNKVTEKGKDVELRCDPISGHTALYWYRQSLGQGLEFLIYFQGNSAPDKSGLPSDRFSAERTGGSVSTLTIQRTQQEDSAVYLCASSKPGSGELFFGEGSRLTVL.

This chain links TRBV30 with TRBJ2-3; TRBD2 might be the D (6 bases). The germline V gene encodes CDR1 GTSNPN and CDR2 SVGIG (reference sequence). V was shortened by 0 bases and J by 5 bases, with 12 bases between the two germline ends. The CDR3 has 14 amino acids. In DNA, the CDR3 is TGTGCCTGGAGTGTTGGAGGAGCGGGAGATACGCAGTATTTT. As protein: CAWSVGGAGDTQYF.

The chain combines TRBV12-3 or TRBV12-4 with TRBJ2-1; D ambiguous. V lost 4 bases and J 8 bases, leaving 6 bases between the germline ends. The CDR3 is 11 residues long. The CDR3 coding sequence is TGTGCCAGCAGTTCAGGATATGAGCAGTTCTTC. Residues: CASSSGYEQFF.

The J gene is TRBJ1-2, the V gene TRBV21-1; TRBD1, the table's D call, was not compared with the DNA. TRBV21-1 is termed a pseudogene. The CDR3 is 17 amino acids. The CDR3 coding sequence is TGTGCCAGCAGCCCCCCCGGGACAGGGATTCTCGTCGATGGCTACACCTTC. This encodes CASSPPGTGILVDGYTF.

The chain recombines TRBV6-2 or TRBV6-3 with TRBJ2-2; the D is unclear. Germline V gives CDR1 MNHEY, CDR2 SVGEGT. The V and J ends lost 5 bases and 6 bases respectively, with 10 bases between them. The CDR3 runs 13 residues. CDR3 DNA sequence: TGTGCCAGCAGTCCCCTCGGGCCCGGGGAGCTGTTTTTT. It translates to CASSPLGPGELFF.

The genes are TRBV28 and TRBJ1-4; 8 bases agree with TRBD1. Germline CDR1 is MDHEN and CDR2 is SYDVKM. This CDR3 has 13 residues. Losses at the gene ends were 8 bases for V and 8 bases for J; bases not matched to a gene: 7. CDR3 DNA: TGTGCCAGCGAGGACAGGGTAAAGGAAAAACTGTTTTTT. This encodes CASEDRVKEKLFF.

This chain links TRBV24-1 with TRBJ2-1; TRBD2 aligns across 11 bases. Germline CDR1 reads KGHDR; CDR2 reads SFDVKD. The J segment lost 12 bases and the V segment lost 1 base, leaving 7 bases of the junction unmatched. CDR3 length: 15 residues. The DNA for the CDR3 is TGTGCCACCAGTGATTTTAGCGGGAGGGCCGGAGGGCAGTTCTTC. The encoded protein is CATSDFSGRAGGQFF.

This chain connects TRBV5-1 to TRBJ2-7; 9 nucleotides agree with TRBD2. Trimming removed 0 bases from V and 2 bases from J; junction bases left unmatched: 12. This CDR3 comprises 18 residues. Germline V gives CDR1 SGHRS, CDR2 YFSETQ. CDR3 amino acids: CASSLAGLAGEGAYEQYF. CDR3 DNA: TGCGCCAGCAGCTTGGCCGGGTTAGCGGGAGAGGGGGCCTACGAGCAGTACTTC.

This chain joins TRBV5-1 and TRBJ2-1; 9 bases agree with TRBD2. CDR3 length: 19 residues. The ends lost 3 bases at V and 1 base at J; junction bases unmatched: 14. Germline CDR1 is SGHRS and CDR2 is YFSETQ. CDR3 in DNA: TGCGCCAGCAGCTCCGGGGCGCGGGAGGGCTTCCTTTCCTACAATGAGCAGTTCTTC. Translating it yields CASSSGAREGFLSYNEQFF.

The CDR3 sequence: CASSESPGASNEKLFF. CDR3 sequence (DNA): TGTGCCAGCAGTGAATCGCCTGGGGCAAGTAATGAAAAACTGTTTTTT. V is TRBV2 and J is TRBJ1-4; D possibly corresponds to TRBD1 (5 bases). The CDR3 sequence is 16 residues long. V was cut by 2 bases and J by 4 bases, with 14 bases left in between. Germline assignment: CDR1 SNHLY and CDR2 FYNNEI.

The chain employs TRBV13 and TRBJ1-5, with D perhaps matching TRBD1 (6 bases). Germline V CDR1 and CDR2: PRHDT, FYEKMQ (reference sequence). Trimming cost V 0 bases and J 1 base, with 10 bases left between them. The CDR3 runs 16 residues. The chain's CDR3 is CASSLGRGGSNQPQHF. The CDR3 DNA follows: TGTGCCAGCAGCTTAGGCAGGGGTGGCAGCAATCAGCCCCAGCATTTT.

This chain uses TRBV6-2 or TRBV6-3 with TRBJ1-6, with 7 bases aligning to TRBD1. CDR1 is MNHEY and CDR2 is SVGEGT in the germline V gene. With 0 bases clipped from V and 8 bases from J, the junction kept 16 bases outside the gene matches. This CDR3 contains 19 residues. The CDR3 loop is CASSYSRDSDLWEDSPLHF. The CDR3 region has the DNA TGTGCCAGCAGTTACTCCCGGGACAGCGACCTTTGGGAGGATTCACCCCTCCACTTT.

This chain links TRBV29-1 with TRBJ1-1; 9 positions agree with TRBD1. Per germline, CDR1 SQVTM and CDR2 ANQGSEA. The V segment lost 1 base and the J segment 4 bases; nucleotides outside the gene matches: 1. This CDR3 spans 13 amino acids. The CDR3 nucleotides read TGCAGCGTTGAAGCGGGACAGGGCACTGAAGCTTTCTTT. Translation gives CSVEAGQGTEAFF.

The CDR3 bases are TGTGCCAGCAGCCCGGGAGGGCCGTACGAGCAGTACTTC. Amino acid sequence: CASSPGGPYEQYF. The chain combines TRBV7-3 with TRBJ2-7; 8 nucleotides agree with TRBD2. The CDR3 totals 13 residues. Germline V gives CDR1 SGHTA, CDR2 FQGTGA. V gave up 5 bases and J gave up 4 bases; unmatched junction bases: 4. The full variable domain, its missing parts supplied by reference TRBV7-3 and TRBJ2-7, is GAGVSQTPSNKVTEKGKYVELRCDPISGHTALYWYRQSLGQGPEFLIYFQGTGAADDSGLPNDRFFAVRPEGSVSTLKIQRTERGDSAVYLCASSPGGPYEQYFGPGTRLTVT.

The rearrangement links TRBV5-1 to TRBJ2-1; 7 nucleotides line up with TRBD2. From germline, CDR1 is SGHRS and CDR2 YFSETQ. The length of the CDR3 is 13 residues. V gave up 4 bases and J gave up 6 bases; unmatched junction bases: 4. CDR3 nucleotide sequence: TGCGCCAGCAGCGACCCGGGGGGCAATGAGCAGTTCTTC. It yields the protein CASSDPGGNEQFF.

The V call is TRBV5-5, the J call TRBJ2-1; 7 bases map to TRBD2. V lost 0 bases and J lost 3; bases outside the gene matches: 3. CDR1 is SGHKS and CDR2 is YYEKEE in the germline V gene (reference sequence). The CDR3 totals 15 residues. CDR3: CASSLASGNYNEQFF. The CDR3 DNA sequence: TGTGCCAGCAGCTTGGCTAGCGGAAACTACAATGAGCAGTTCTTC.

The genes are TRBV10-3 and TRBJ2-4, with TRBD1 matching over 11 bases. The V segment lost 9 bases and the J segment 8 bases; nucleotides outside the gene matches: 3. Germline V gene data show CDR1 as ENHRY and CDR2 as SYGVKD. The CDR3 is 12 amino acids. This chain's CDR3 is CAIGQGADIQYF. The CDR3 nucleotides read TGTGCCATTGGACAGGGGGCAGACATTCAGTACTTC.